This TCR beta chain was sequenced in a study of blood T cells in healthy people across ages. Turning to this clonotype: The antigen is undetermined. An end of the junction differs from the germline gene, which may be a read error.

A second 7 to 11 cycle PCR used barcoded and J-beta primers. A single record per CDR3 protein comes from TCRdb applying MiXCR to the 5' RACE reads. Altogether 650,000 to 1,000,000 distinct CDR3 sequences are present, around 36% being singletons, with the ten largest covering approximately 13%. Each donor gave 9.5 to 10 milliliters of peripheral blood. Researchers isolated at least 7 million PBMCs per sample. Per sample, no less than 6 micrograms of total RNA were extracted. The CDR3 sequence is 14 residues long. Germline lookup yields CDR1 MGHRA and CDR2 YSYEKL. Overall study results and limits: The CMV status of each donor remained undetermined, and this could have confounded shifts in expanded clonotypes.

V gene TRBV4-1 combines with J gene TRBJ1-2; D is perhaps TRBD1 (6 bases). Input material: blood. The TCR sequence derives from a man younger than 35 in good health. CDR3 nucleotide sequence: TGCGCCAGCAGCCCACTATCAGGGGCCTATGGCTTCACCTTC. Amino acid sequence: CASSPLSGAYGFTF.